The 32 T cell receptor beta chains given below trace back to one sample, sequenced in a study of blood T cell repertoires in COVID-19. The repertoire was sequenced with immunoSEQ multiplex PCR; TCRdb's copy has only in-frame clones and lacks some. The profile shows about 190,000 clones, roughly 80% of them singletons. The specimen was peripheral blood. Receptors were obtained from a man in his fifties who had recovered from COVID-19.

The chain joins TRBV2 to TRBJ2-7; tentative D call: TRBD2 (5 bases). V lost 6 bases and J 0 bases, leaving 12 bases between the germline ends. Germline values: CDR1 SNHLY, CDR2 FYNNEI. The CDR3 covers 14 residues. CDR3 in amino acids: CASRIAMSSYEQYF. The CDR3, as DNA: TGTGCCAGCAGGATAGCGATGAGCTCCTACGAGCAGTACTTC.

The chain uses TRBV9 and TRBJ2-7; D not resolved. Germline V gene sequence: CDR1 SGDLS, CDR2 YYNGEE. V was cut by 0 bases and J by 1 base, with 8 bases left in between. The CDR3 sequence is 14 residues long. The CDR3 sequence is CASSVVTRSYEQYF. DNA for the CDR3: TGTGCCAGCAGCGTAGTTACCAGATCCTACGAGCAGTACTTC. The variable domain in full, with the rest retrieved from reference TRBV9 and TRBJ2-7, is DSGVTQTPKHLITATGQRVTLRCSPRSGDLSVYWYQQSLDQGLQFLIQYYNGEERAKGNILERFSAQQFPDLHSELNLSSLELGDSALYFCASSVVTRSYEQYFGPGTRLTVT.

This CDR3 is CASSPRVLNEQFF. The CDR3 DNA is TGCGCCAGCAGCCCCCGGGTCTTAAATGAGCAGTTCTTC. V is TRBV4-3 and J is TRBJ2-1; D call uncertain. The CDR3 loop spans 13 amino acids. V shed 4 bases and J shed 7 bases, with 11 bases lying between them. Germline lookup yields CDR1 LGHNA and CDR2 YSLEER.

This chain links TRBV21-1 with TRBJ2-1; the table names TRBD1, a call not compared with the DNA. TRBV21-1 is marked as a pseudogene. This CDR3 is built from 13 residues. CDR3 coding DNA: TGTGCCAGCAGCAAAGACTCAGGAATTGAGCAGTTCTTC. Its protein is CASSKDSGIEQFF.

The chain has TRBV7-8 and TRBJ1-2; 7 nucleotides match TRBD1. V was pared by 0 bases and J by 4 bases, with 5 bases of the junction left unmatched. The CDR3 extends over 15 amino acids. The germline gives CDR1 SGHVS, CDR2 FQNEAQ. CDR3 sequence: CASSLAGGEGYGYTF. CDR3 nucleotides: TGTGCCAGCAGCTTAGCAGGGGGCGAAGGCTATGGCTACACCTTC.

This chain connects TRBV9 to TRBJ2-5; 7 positions agree with TRBD2. Germline lookup yields CDR1 SGDLS and CDR2 YYNGEE. This CDR3 has 16 amino acids. V lost 3 bases, J lost 4 bases, and 12 bases stayed unmatched. Here the CDR3 DNA reads TGTGCCAGCAGCGACCTCCGGGCGGGAGTGGCAGAGACCCAGTACTTC. Protein: CASSDLRAGVAETQYF.

This chain links TRBV4-2 with TRBJ2-1; 14 positions agree with TRBD2. Germline CDR1 is LGHNA and CDR2 is YNFKEQ. The length of the CDR3 is 17 residues. Trimming cost V 2 bases and J 7 bases; bases outside gene matches: 7. The CDR3 region has the DNA TGTGCCAGCAGCCAACAAGAAGGGACTAGCGGGAGTAATGAGCAGTTCTTC. This gives the protein CASSQQEGTSGSNEQFF.

This chain joins TRBV5-1 and TRBJ2-1; no reliable D call. The CDR3 is made up of 14 amino acids. Per germline, CDR1 SGHRS and CDR2 YFSETQ. Trimming stripped 0 bases from V and 5 bases from J, with 9 bases between. This CDR3 is CASSLGPTNNEQFF. In nucleotides, the CDR3 is TGCGCCAGCAGCTTGGGTCCCACAAACAATGAGCAGTTCTTC.

The chain employs TRBV9 and TRBJ2-5; 7 bases line up with TRBD1. The germline gives CDR1 SGDLS, CDR2 YYNGEE. The length of the CDR3 is 16 residues. J lost 4 bases, V lost 0 bases, and 9 bases had no gene match. This CDR3 is CASSVGSTGSGETQYF. CDR3 bases: TGTGCCAGCAGCGTAGGGTCGACAGGGAGTGGAGAGACCCAGTACTTC.

The gene calls are TRBV9 and TRBJ2-7, with 9 bases aligning to TRBD1. CDR3 length equals 15 residues. Germline loops: CDR1 SGDLS, CDR2 YYNGEE. Losses at the gene ends were 1 base for V and 5 bases for J; bases not matched to a gene: 7. The CDR3 region has the DNA TGTGCCAGCAGCGTACGAGGACAGGGGTGGAACGAGCAGTACTTC. Amino acids: CASSVRGQGWNEQYF.

The V and J genes are TRBV9 and TRBJ2-1; D ambiguous. The CDR3 extends over 11 amino acids. V shed 2 bases and J shed 5 bases, with 2 bases lying between them. The germline gives CDR1 SGDLS, CDR2 YYNGEE. CDR3 coding DNA: TGTGCCAGCAGCGTTAACAATGAGCAGTTCTTC. Residues: CASSVNNEQFF.

This rearrangement joins TRBV18 to TRBJ2-1, with D possibly TRBD1 on 5 matching bases. The germline V and J ends were trimmed by 4 bases and 5 bases, with 15 bases remaining between them. This CDR3 has 15 amino acids. Germline-derived CDR1 and CDR2 are KGHSH and LQKENI. The CDR3 DNA is TGTGCCAGCTCACGACCTTGGACACTGAACAATGAGCAGTTCTTC. It yields the protein CASSRPWTLNNEQFF.

The chain uses TRBV2 and TRBJ2-5; TRBD2 agrees at 11 bases. CDR3 length equals 15 residues. J gave up 3 bases and V 4 bases, and 4 bases lay outside the gene matches. Germline CDR1 reads SNHLY; CDR2 reads FYNNEI. The CDR3 nucleotides read TGTGCCAGCAGTGGAGTAGCGGGAGGGGAAGAGACCCAGTACTTC. It encodes CASSGVAGGEETQYF.

This clone was detected a few times. This chain joins TRBV28 and TRBJ1-5; 7 bases map to TRBD1. The CDR3 covers 14 residues. Looked up from germline, CDR1 is MDHEN and CDR2 is SYDVKM. Germline trimming cut 9 bases from V and 4 bases from J; bases unmatched to any gene: 9. The CDR3 coding sequence is TGTGCCAGTGAACCGGGACAGCTAAATCAGCCCCAGCATTTT. Translating gives CASEPGQLNQPQHF.

The chain couples TRBV10-1 to TRBJ2-1; 7 nucleotides agree with TRBD2. Losses at the gene ends were 0 bases for V and 3 bases for J; bases not matched to a gene: 2. Germline V gene data show CDR1 as WNHNN and CDR2 as SYGVQD (reference sequence). CDR3 size: 15 residues. CDR3 DNA sequence: TGCGCCAGCAGTGAGTCGGAGCGGGGCTACAATGAGCAGTTCTTC. It encodes CASSESERGYNEQFF.

This clone has just a few counts. The chain joins TRBV27 to TRBJ1-6; 7 bases are shared with TRBD1. The J segment lost 8 bases and the V segment lost 2 bases, leaving 12 bases of the junction unmatched. Germline lookup yields CDR1 MNHEY and CDR2 SMNVEV (reference sequence). This CDR3 has 17 residues. The CDR3: CASSLTGQVDTYSPLHF. The DNA of the CDR3 is TGTGCCAGCAGTTTAACCGGACAGGTGGACACTTATTCACCCCTCCACTTT.

This clone was counted only a few times. V usage is TRBV15 and J usage is TRBJ2-1; TRBD2 might be the D (6 bases). The CDR3 runs to 16 residues. The V gene's germline CDR1 is LNHNV and CDR2 YYDKDF (reference sequence). V lost 3 bases and J lost 8, with 20 bases in between. Written as DNA, the CDR3 is TGTGCCACCAGCAGGTCGGAGGGAGCGGGTTTTGATGAGCAGTTCTTC. The encoded protein is CATSRSEGAGFDEQFF.

The V call is TRBV5-5, the J call TRBJ2-7; a possible D gene is TRBD2 (5 bases). CDR3 size: 15 residues. V was trimmed by 4 bases and J by 5 bases, leaving 19 bases between them. The germline V gene encodes CDR1 SGHKS and CDR2 YYEKEE (reference sequence). The CDR3 DNA sequence: TGTGCCAGCAGCATCCGGAACGGGGATGGTAACGAGCAGTACTTC. Translation gives CASSIRNGDGNEQYF.

This chain uses TRBV6-2 or TRBV6-3 with TRBJ2-7, with D possibly matching TRBD2 (6 bases). The CDR3 spans 15 residues. V dropped 0 bases and J dropped 4 bases, with 13 bases sitting between them. Germline CDR1 and CDR2: MNHEY and SVGEGT. The CDR3, as DNA: TGTGCCAGCAGTTACTCGTCGGTAGCGGTTTACGAGCAGTACTTC. Amino acids: CASSYSSVAVYEQYF.

The chain links TRBV7-8 to TRBJ2-7; TRBD2 might be the D (5 bases). CDR3 length equals 17 residues. Trimming pared 2 bases from V and 0 bases from J, leaving 17 bases between. Germline CDR1 is SGHVS and CDR2 is FQNEAQ. CDR3: CASSLWVETISSYEQYF. The CDR3 DNA is TGTGCCAGCAGCTTATGGGTGGAGACTATTAGCTCCTACGAGCAGTACTTC.

As for this clone: This same CDR3 is encoded by further DNA sequences in the sample. This chain connects TRBV2 to TRBJ2-7; 10 bases align to TRBD2. Germline CDR1 and CDR2: SNHLY and FYNNEI. CDR3 length equals 15 residues. The ends lost 1 base at V and 3 bases at J; junction bases unmatched: 3. The CDR3 spells CASSEGTSGIYEQYF. The CDR3 region has the DNA TGTGCCAGCAGTGAAGGGACTAGCGGTATCTACGAGCAGTACTTC.

The chain is built from TRBV5-1 and TRBJ2-1, with D perhaps TRBD2 (6 bases). The V end was cut by 0 bases, the J end by 5 bases, with 9 bases between. The germline CDR1 and CDR2 sequences are SGHRS and YFSETQ. This CDR3 has 14 amino acids. CDR3 in amino acids: CASSLVPGDNEQFF. The CDR3 DNA follows: TGCGCCAGCAGCTTGGTTCCGGGAGACAATGAGCAGTTCTTC. The full variable domain, its missing parts supplied by reference TRBV5-1 and TRBJ2-1, is KAGVTQTPRYLIKTRGQQVTLSCSPISGHRSVSWYQQTPGQGLQFLFEYFSETQRNKGNFPGRFSGRQFSNSRSEMNVSTLELGDSALYLCASSLVPGDNEQFFGPGTRLTVL.

The V call is TRBV4-1, the J call TRBJ1-2, with D uncertain. The V gene's germline CDR1 is MGHRA and CDR2 YSYEKL. V gave up 1 base and J gave up 0 bases, with 15 bases separating them. The CDR3 length is 17 residues. The CDR3 reads CASSQGSVNGPNYGYTF. DNA for the CDR3: TGCGCCAGCAGCCAAGGGTCGGTGAACGGTCCTAACTATGGCTACACCTTC.

The V gene is TRBV30, the J gene TRBJ1-2, with D unresolved. The CDR3 consists of 12 residues. Germline assignment: CDR1 GTSNPN and CDR2 SVGIG (reference sequence). The ends were cut back, 2 bases at V and 4 bases at J, with 8 bases in the middle. In DNA, the CDR3 is TGTGCCTGGAGTACACGAATCTATGGCTACACCTTC. Its translation is CAWSTRIYGYTF.

The rearrangement links TRBV7-3 to TRBJ2-3; 11 bases agree with TRBD2. CDR3 length equals 17 residues. The J segment lost 4 bases and the V segment lost 3 bases, leaving 9 bases of the junction unmatched. Germline CDR1 is SGHTA and CDR2 is FQGTGA. In DNA, the CDR3 is TGTGCCAGCAGCTTGACTAGCGGGGCCGGCTTCTCAGATACGCAGTATTTT. It yields the protein CASSLTSGAGFSDTQYF.

CDR3 sequence reads: CASSRPSGRDNEQFF. The DNA of the CDR3 is TGTGCCAGCAGTCGGCCTAGCGGGAGGGACAATGAGCAGTTCTTC. The rearrangement links TRBV6-5 to TRBJ2-1; 12 nucleotides agree with TRBD2. The trim removed 5 bases at V and 5 bases at J, leaving 4 bases unmatched. This CDR3 contains 15 residues. Germline values: CDR1 MNHEY, CDR2 SVGAGI.

The J gene is TRBJ2-3, the V gene TRBV4-3, with a weak D call TRBD1 (6 bases). V was shortened by 0 bases and J by 1 base, with 14 bases between the two germline ends. From germline, CDR1 is LGHNA and CDR2 YSLEER. CDR3 length: 17 amino acids. The CDR3 DNA reads as TGCGCCAGCAGCCAAGACAACAGGGATATACGCACAGATACGCAGTATTTT. Its translation is CASSQDNRDIRTDTQYF.

This chain uses TRBV6-1 with TRBJ2-2; D unresolved. V was cut by 2 bases and J by 6 bases, with 7 bases left in between. The germline V gene has CDR1 MNHNS and CDR2 SASEGT. There are 13 residues in the CDR3. The CDR3 nucleotides read TGTGCCAGCAGTGAATCCTATGCCGGGGAGCTGTTTTTT. Translated, it gives CASSESYAGELFF.

This clone was seen only a few times. The CDR3 protein is CASSQDPASDEQYF. In nucleotides, the CDR3 is TGTGCCAGCAGCCAAGACCCCGCTAGCGACGAGCAGTACTTC. The chain employs TRBV3-1 (or the pseudogene TRBV3-2) and TRBJ2-7; perhaps TRBD2 as D (6 bases). The CDR3 runs to 14 residues. V gave up 0 bases and J gave up 5 bases, with 11 bases separating them. CDR1 is LGHDT, CDR2 YNNKEL, per germline (reference sequence).

The chain is built from TRBV7-6 and TRBJ1-2; TRBD1 might be the D (5 bases). Germline assignment: CDR1 SGHVS and CDR2 FNYEAQ. The V end was cut by 5 bases, the J end by 8 bases, with 18 bases between. This CDR3 region has 14 residues. The CDR3 nucleotides are TGTGCCAGCAGCCTCCTGGGAGGGGTAGAAGGCTACACCTTC. Residues: CASSLLGGVEGYTF.

V usage is TRBV28 and J usage is TRBJ1-5; 7 positions match TRBD1. Germline V CDR1 and CDR2: MDHEN, SYDVKM. This CDR3 is 15 amino acids long. Losses at the gene ends were 6 bases for V and 7 bases for J; bases not matched to a gene: 12. CDR3 bases: TGTGCCAGCAGAACGACAGGGCGAACCTTCCAGCCCCAGCATTTT. This codes for CASRTTGRTFQPQHF.

The DNA of the CDR3 is TGCAGCGTTGTCGGGCAGGGTTGGGAAAAACTGTTTTTT. It yields the protein CSVVGQGWEKLFF. The chain employs TRBV29-1 and TRBJ1-4, with D perhaps TRBD1 (5 bases). CDR1 is SQVTM and CDR2 is ANQGSEA in the germline V gene. The length of the CDR3 is 13 residues. Trimming pared 4 bases from V and 8 bases from J, leaving 14 bases between.